These T cell receptor beta chains were read from a single sample in a study of a mutant IDH1 vaccine in newly diagnosed glioma. Their antigens are not known. Only in-frame clones appear in the TCRdb table, and some are missing; sequencing was by immunoSEQ multiplex PCR. The sample shows tens of thousands of clones, 75% to 90% of them seen only once. The sequencing used PBMCs, collected from a glioma patient whose treatment included an IDH1 peptide vaccine. The receptors stem from a woman aged 50 to 65 with glioma. The CDR3 runs from the conserved cysteine through the conserved F or W. Each record gives: D gene, J gene, V gene, clone size, CDR3 protein, CDR3 DNA. The D gene is left open where the match is weak. Not every row has a clone size; where given, it reads once, few, many or a size class.

d_call: .; j_call: TRBJ2-7; v_call: TRBV7-9; clone_size: .; cdr3_aa: CASSLVTGPTYEQYF; cdr3_nt: TGTGCCAGCAGCTTAGTCACCGGCCCGACCTACGAGCAGTACTTC
d_call: TRBD1; j_call: TRBJ2-2; v_call: TRBV6-1; clone_size: .; cdr3_aa: CASRGTGLTGELFF; cdr3_nt: TGTGCCAGCAGAGGGACAGGGTTGACCGGGGAGCTGTTTTTT
d_call: .; j_call: TRBJ1-2; v_call: TRBV5-4; clone_size: .; cdr3_aa: CASSFDFLGYTF; cdr3_nt: TGTGCCAGCAGCTTTGACTTTTTGGGCTACACCTTC
d_call: TRBD2; j_call: TRBJ2-1; v_call: TRBV11-2; clone_size: once; cdr3_aa: CASSLGEGGSEQFF; cdr3_nt: TGTGCCAGCAGCTTAGGGGAGGGCGGTAGTGAGCAGTTCTTC
d_call: .; j_call: TRBJ1-5; v_call: TRBV7-7; clone_size: .; cdr3_aa: CASSRLPKPCPHNQPQHF; cdr3_nt: TGTGCTAGCAGTCGGCTGCCCAAACCTTGCCCCCACAATCAGCCCCAGCATTTT
d_call: .; j_call: TRBJ1-2; v_call: TRBV11-2; clone_size: .; cdr3_aa: CASSLEGASGYTF; cdr3_nt: TGTGCCAGCAGCTTAGAAGGGGCCTCTGGCTACACCTTC
d_call: .; j_call: TRBJ1-2; v_call: TRBV10-2; clone_size: .; cdr3_aa: CAISESDGERGYTF; cdr3_nt: TGTGCCATCAGTGAGTCAGACGGTGAGCGTGGCTACACCTTC
d_call: TRBD1; j_call: TRBJ1-5; v_call: TRBV7-7; clone_size: .; cdr3_aa: CASRYPGQVSNQPQHF; cdr3_nt: TGTGCTAGCAGATATCCGGGACAGGTTAGCAATCAGCCCCAGCATTTT
d_call: .; j_call: TRBJ1-1; v_call: TRBV28; clone_size: .; cdr3_aa: CASSTGGLNTEAFF; cdr3_nt: TGTGCCAGCAGCACCGGGGGTCTGAACACTGAAGCTTTCTTT
d_call: .; j_call: TRBJ2-7; v_call: TRBV6-1; clone_size: .; cdr3_aa: CASSEQGSGTPYEQYF; cdr3_nt: TGTGCCAGCAGTGAACAGGGGTCCGGGACCCCCTACGAGCAGTACTTC
d_call: TRBD2; j_call: TRBJ2-1; v_call: TRBV19; clone_size: .; cdr3_aa: CASSIGTSPNEQFF; cdr3_nt: TGTGCCAGTAGTATAGGGACTAGTCCCAATGAGCAGTTCTTC
d_call: .; j_call: TRBJ1-3; v_call: TRBV28; clone_size: .; cdr3_aa: CASFAASGNTIYF; cdr3_nt: TGTGCCAGCTTCGCAGCCTCTGGAAACACCATATATTTT
d_call: .; j_call: TRBJ1-2; v_call: TRBV7-9; clone_size: .; cdr3_aa: CASSFPTTRGYGYTF; cdr3_nt: TGTGCCAGCAGCTTTCCGACTACACGGGGCTATGGCTACACCTTC
d_call: .; j_call: TRBJ2-7; v_call: TRBV25-1; clone_size: .; cdr3_aa: CASSDLRYEQYF; cdr3_nt: TGTGCCAGCAGTGACTTGAGGTACGAGCAGTACTTC
d_call: .; j_call: TRBJ2-7; v_call: TRBV6-6; clone_size: .; cdr3_aa: CASSYGLGAEQYF; cdr3_nt: TGTGCCAGCAGTTACGGCTTGGGGGCCGAGCAGTACTTC
d_call: .; j_call: TRBJ1-1; v_call: TRBV7-2; clone_size: .; cdr3_aa: CASRRGRSNTEAFF; cdr3_nt: TGTGCCAGCAGGCGCGGACGGAGCAACACTGAAGCTTTCTTT
d_call: .; j_call: TRBJ2-2; v_call: TRBV6-5; clone_size: .; cdr3_aa: CASRKRAAGELFF; cdr3_nt: TGTGCCAGCAGGAAGAGAGCCGCCGGGGAGCTGTTTTTT
d_call: .; j_call: TRBJ2-1; v_call: TRBV11-2; clone_size: .; cdr3_aa: CASSLGRAWGNNEQFF; cdr3_nt: TGTGCCAGCAGCTTAGGACGCGCGTGGGGGAACAATGAGCAGTTCTTC
d_call: TRBD1; j_call: TRBJ1-5; v_call: TRBV30; clone_size: once; cdr3_aa: CAWSVWTGGNQPQHF; cdr3_nt: TGTGCCTGGAGTGTGTGGACAGGGGGCAACCAGCCCCAGCATTTT
d_call: .; j_call: TRBJ1-3; v_call: TRBV9; clone_size: once; cdr3_aa: CASSARGDTSGNTIYF; cdr3_nt: TGTGCCAGCAGCGCCCGCGGGGACACCTCTGGAAACACCATATATTTT
d_call: TRBD1; j_call: TRBJ1-2; v_call: TRBV2; clone_size: once; cdr3_aa: CASRGQGSNYGYTF; cdr3_nt: TGTGCCAGCAGGGGACAGGGCTCTAACTATGGCTACACCTTC
d_call: .; j_call: TRBJ1-1; v_call: TRBV28; clone_size: .; cdr3_aa: CASSLSPGRGAFF; cdr3_nt: TGTGCCAGCAGTTTATCGCCAGGAAGAGGAGCTTTCTTT
d_call: TRBD1; j_call: TRBJ1-2; v_call: TRBV4-1; clone_size: few; cdr3_aa: CASSQIRDRGSGYTF; cdr3_nt: TGCGCCAGCAGCCAAATCCGGGACAGGGGATCTGGCTACACCTTC
d_call: .; j_call: TRBJ1-1; v_call: TRBV5-1; clone_size: .; cdr3_aa: CASSWRRDPNTEAFF; cdr3_nt: TGCGCCAGCAGCTGGCGCCGGGATCCGAACACTGAAGCTTTCTTT
d_call: .; j_call: TRBJ1-5; v_call: TRBV7-6; clone_size: few; cdr3_aa: CASSQGPGNQPQHF; cdr3_nt: TGTGCCAGCAGCCAGGGACCCGGGAATCAGCCCCAGCATTTT
d_call: .; j_call: TRBJ2-7; v_call: TRBV10-3; clone_size: few; cdr3_aa: CAISGIGLNEQYF; cdr3_nt: TGTGCCATCAGTGGGATCGGCCTTAACGAGCAGTACTTC
d_call: .; j_call: TRBJ2-5; v_call: TRBV5-6; clone_size: .; cdr3_aa: CASSQDRSETQYF; cdr3_nt: TGTGCCAGCAGCCAGGACAGATCAGAGACCCAGTACTTC
d_call: .; j_call: TRBJ1-2; v_call: TRBV5-1; clone_size: .; cdr3_aa: CASSLRDGNYGYTF; cdr3_nt: TGCGCCAGCAGCTTGAGGGACGGTAACTATGGCTACACCTTC
d_call: TRBD1; j_call: TRBJ1-4; v_call: TRBV6-6; clone_size: .; cdr3_aa: CASTIPNRGAEKLFF; cdr3_nt: TGTGCCAGCACTATACCCAACAGGGGCGCTGAAAAACTGTTTTTT
d_call: .; j_call: TRBJ1-1; v_call: TRBV5-1; clone_size: .; cdr3_aa: CASSLAPENTEAFF; cdr3_nt: TGCGCCAGCAGCTTGGCCCCAGAGAACACTGAAGCTTTCTTT
d_call: .; j_call: TRBJ1-2; v_call: TRBV28; clone_size: once; cdr3_aa: CASSSRISWDYGYTF; cdr3_nt: TGTGCCAGCAGTTCCCGGATCTCCTGGGACTATGGCTACACCTTC
d_call: TRBD2; j_call: TRBJ2-1; v_call: TRBV7-8; clone_size: .; cdr3_aa: CASSLVLAGERSYNEQFF; cdr3_nt: TGTGCCAGCAGCTTAGTACTAGCGGGAGAGCGCTCCTACAATGAGCAGTTCTTC
d_call: TRBD1; j_call: TRBJ2-7; v_call: TRBV29-1; clone_size: .; cdr3_aa: CSVSLPGGEQYF; cdr3_nt: TGCAGCGTCTCCCTCCCAGGGGGCGAGCAGTACTTC
d_call: .; j_call: TRBJ2-4; v_call: TRBV19; clone_size: .; cdr3_aa: CASSPRQAKDKNIQYF; cdr3_nt: TGTGCCAGTAGTCCCCGACAGGCAAAAGACAAAAACATTCAGTACTTC